This T cell receptor beta chain came from a study of cytomegalovirus exposure and HLA in healthy donors. Overall study results and limits: A later analysis appeared to link common viral pathogens to several of the most significant clusters. Confirmation in vitro established that a few CMV-associated chains were specific for CMV antigens.

The germline CDR1 and CDR2 sequences are SGDLS and YYNGEE. Trimming removed 0 bases from V and 5 bases from J; junction bases left unmatched: 5. The CDR3 totals 15 residues. Researchers ran the PCR with 60 Vbeta and 13 Jbeta primers. Profiled with immunoSEQ multiplex PCR; TCRdb holds only in-frame clones, not every one. The sample consists of 240,000 or so clones, 82% of them appearing once. Points on this clone: Its antigen is unidentified.

The V gene is TRBV9, the J gene TRBJ2-1; TRBD1 matches 7 bases. The sample comprised PBMCs. The TCR comes from a middle-aged woman in good health and CMV-seropositive. The CDR3: CASSVGPRGNNEQFF. The CDR3 DNA reads TGTGCCAGCAGCGTAGGACCCAGGGGGAACAATGAGCAGTTCTTC.